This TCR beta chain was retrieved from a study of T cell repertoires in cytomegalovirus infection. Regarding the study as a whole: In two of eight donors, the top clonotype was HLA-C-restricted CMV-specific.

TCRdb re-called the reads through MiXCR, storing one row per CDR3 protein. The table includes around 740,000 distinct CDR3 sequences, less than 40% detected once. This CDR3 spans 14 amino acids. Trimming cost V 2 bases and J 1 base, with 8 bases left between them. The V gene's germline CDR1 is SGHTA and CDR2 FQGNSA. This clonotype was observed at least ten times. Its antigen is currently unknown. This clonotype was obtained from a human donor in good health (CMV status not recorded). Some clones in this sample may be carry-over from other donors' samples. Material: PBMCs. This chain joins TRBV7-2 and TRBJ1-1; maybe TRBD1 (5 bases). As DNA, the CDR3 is TGTGCCAGCAGCTTAAGACAGCGGAACACTGAAGCTTTCTTT. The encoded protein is CASSLRQRNTEAFF.